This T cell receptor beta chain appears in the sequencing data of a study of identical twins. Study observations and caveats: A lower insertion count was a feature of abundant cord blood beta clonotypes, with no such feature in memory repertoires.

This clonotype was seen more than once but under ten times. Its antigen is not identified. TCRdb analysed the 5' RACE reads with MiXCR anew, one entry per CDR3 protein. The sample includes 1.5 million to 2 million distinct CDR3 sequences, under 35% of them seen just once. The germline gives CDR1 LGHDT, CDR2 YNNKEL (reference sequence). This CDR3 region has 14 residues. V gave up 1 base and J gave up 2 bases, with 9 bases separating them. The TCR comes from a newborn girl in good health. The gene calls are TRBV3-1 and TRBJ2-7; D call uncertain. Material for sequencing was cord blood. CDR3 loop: CASSQGHPTYEQYF. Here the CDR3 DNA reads TGTGCCAGCAGCCAAGGGCACCCAACCTACGAGCAGTACTTC.